The 30 T cell receptor beta chains given below trace back to one sample, sequenced in a study of CD8+ T cells in alopecia areata. The sequencing template was cDNA reverse transcribed from extracted RNA. Here immunoSEQ multiplex PCR was the method, and the copy in TCRdb shows in-frame clones only, minus some. Of 150,000 to 200,000 clones listed, just under 65% were seen once; the top ten hold about 1.3%. The treatment: oral pan-JAK inhibitor, 5-10 mg twice daily. Sequencing used CD4+ T cells sorted from blood, obtained around week 50, from a patient treated with tofacitinib. These receptors came from a human donor with alopecia areata.

The CDR3 spells CASSLSQPEQFF. The CDR3 DNA sequence: TGTGCCAGCAGCTTGTCCCAGCCTGAGCAGTTCTTC. This rearrangement joins TRBV11-1 to TRBJ2-1; no firm D call. From germline, CDR1 is SGHAT and CDR2 FQDESV (reference sequence). Trimming removed 3 bases at V and 9 bases at J, with 9 bases between. The CDR3 contains 12 residues.

J is TRBJ1-4 and V is TRBV23-1; D is undetermined. TRBV23-1 is an ORF, and what it does is uncertain. The CDR3 consists of 15 residues. Between the trimmed V and J ends, which lost 2 bases and 0 bases, there was a span of 7 bases. CDR3 sequence: CASSQQDATNEKLFF. The CDR3 DNA follows: TGCGCCAGCAGTCAACAGGATGCAACTAATGAAAAACTGTTTTTT.

This rearrangement joins TRBV7-3 to TRBJ2-1; D unresolved. Germline loops: CDR1 SGHTA, CDR2 FQGTGA. Trimming took off 5 bases at V and 12 bases at J, with 17 bases between the two ends. The CDR3 spans 13 residues. The CDR3 loop reads CASSEDPTTGQFF. DNA of the CDR3: TGTGCCAGCAGCGAGGACCCTACCACGGGGCAGTTCTTC.

The chain employs TRBV2 and TRBJ1-1; D unclear. CDR1 and CDR2 from the germline V gene are SNHLY and FYNNEI. The germline V and J ends were trimmed by 5 bases and 1 base, with 11 bases remaining between them. The CDR3 consists of 14 residues. The CDR3 DNA reads TGTGCCAGCAGTTACCGGGATTCGAACACTGAAGCTTTCTTT. This sequence encodes CASSYRDSNTEAFF.

J is TRBJ1-5 and V is TRBV19; weak D call: TRBD1 (5 bases). Trimming left V 6 bases short and J 5 bases short, with 17 bases between. The germline CDR1 and CDR2 sequences are LNHDA and SQIVND (reference sequence). The CDR3 is made up of 15 amino acids. Written as DNA, the CDR3 is TGTGCCAGTAGGACTCCAGGGAATTCAGATCAGCCCCAGCATTTT. Amino acids: CASRTPGNSDQPQHF. Based on the CDR3 plus reference TRBV19 and TRBJ1-5, the full variable domain is DGGITQSPKYLFRKEGQNVTLSCEQNLNHDAMYWYRQDPGQGLRLIYYSQIVNDFQKGDIAEGYSVSREKKESFPLTVTSAQKNPTAFYLCASRTPGNSDQPQHFGDGTRLSIL.

The rearrangement joins TRBV7-2 to TRBJ1-5; tentatively, D is TRBD1 (5 bases). Trimming left V 2 bases short and J 3 bases short, with 11 bases between. The CDR3 sequence is 15 residues long. Looked up from germline, CDR1 is SGHTA and CDR2 is FQGNSA. The CDR3 sequence is CASSLNQGFNQPQHF. Here the CDR3 DNA reads TGTGCCAGCAGCTTAAATCAGGGATTCAATCAGCCCCAGCATTTT.

The chain joins TRBV9 to TRBJ1-1, with D unclear. The CDR3 extends over 13 amino acids. In germline, CDR1 is SGDLS, CDR2 YYNGEE. The germline V and J ends were trimmed by 3 bases and 0 bases, with 6 bases remaining between them. The CDR3 region is CASSDGLNTEAFF. The DNA of the CDR3 is TGTGCCAGCAGCGACGGCCTGAACACTGAAGCTTTCTTT.

The chain combines TRBV10-3 with TRBJ2-5, with 12 bases that match TRBD2. The CDR3 length is 14 residues. From germline, CDR1 is ENHRY and CDR2 SYGVKD. The V gene end was trimmed by 6 bases and the J gene end by 2 bases; junction bases not matched to a gene: 1. CDR3 protein: CAIRTSGGQETQYF. The CDR3 bases are TGTGCCATCAGGACTAGCGGGGGACAAGAGACCCAGTACTTC.

The J gene is TRBJ2-7, the V gene TRBV11-1; D unclear. The CDR3 length is 13 residues. Germline V gives CDR1 SGHAT, CDR2 FQDESV (reference sequence). V was clipped by 4 bases and J by 4 bases, with 11 bases between them. In DNA form, the CDR3 reads TGTGCCAGCAGCTCTTCGACGGAATACGAGCAGTACTTC. This translates into CASSSSTEYEQYF.

Regarding this clone: The sample has other DNA sequences that encode this CDR3 too. The chain uses TRBV30 and TRBJ1-1; no definite D call. CDR3 size: 13 residues. Germline V gives CDR1 GTSNPN, CDR2 SVGIG (reference sequence). V lost 0 bases to trimming and J lost 2 bases, with 7 bases between them. The CDR3 DNA sequence: TGTGCCTGGAGTGTACTTGGTAACACTGAAGCTTTCTTT. Its protein product is CAWSVLGNTEAFF.

The chain recombines TRBV30 with TRBJ2-3, with 8 bases identical to TRBD2. The CDR3 has 15 residues. V lost 0 bases and J lost 2; bases outside the gene matches: 4. Germline V lookup: CDR1 GTSNPN, CDR2 SVGIG (reference sequence). The CDR3, as DNA: TGTGCCTGGAGTGTACCTAGCGGGCACACAGATACGCAGTATTTT. As protein: CAWSVPSGHTDTQYF.

Concerning this clone itself: The same CDR3 can be traced to other DNA sequences in this sample. The rearrangement uses TRBV29-1 and TRBJ2-2, with 7 bases aligning to TRBD1. CDR3 length: 13 amino acids. V gave up 6 bases and J gave up 1 base; unmatched junction bases: 2. Germline CDR1 reads SQVTM; CDR2 reads ANQGSEA. The CDR3 DNA follows: TGCAGCGTCGGGACAGTGAACACCGGGGAGCTGTTTTTT. Translation gives CSVGTVNTGELFF.

The rearrangement uses TRBV10-3 and TRBJ1-6, with unresolved D. The CDR3 loop spans 12 amino acids. Per germline, CDR1 ENHRY and CDR2 SYGVKD. With 11 bases removed from V and 8 bases from J, the gap between germline ends came to 13 bases. The CDR3 loop reads CAVGSGDSPLHF. CDR3 DNA sequence: TGTGCCGTTGGGTCAGGCGATTCACCCCTCCACTTT.

J is TRBJ1-5 and V is TRBV15; no definite D call. The CDR3 is 15 residues long. Per the germline V gene, CDR1 is LNHNV and CDR2 is YYDKDF (reference sequence). V was pared by 1 base and J by 7 bases, with 14 bases between. Here the CDR3 DNA reads TGTGCCACCAGCAGAGCGGGCACCCCGGGACAGCCCCAGCATTTT. Its translation is CATSRAGTPGQPQHF.

The chain recombines TRBV29-1 with TRBJ1-2, with D possibly being TRBD1 (5 bases). The CDR3 runs to 12 residues. The germline gives CDR1 SQVTM, CDR2 ANQGSEA. Trimming took 3 bases from V and 9 from J, leaving 14 bases between them. For the CDR3, the DNA is TGCAGCGTTGAGGGGCCTCCCGGGAGCTACACCTTC. Translated, it gives CSVEGPPGSYTF.

This clone appeared a few times. The genes are TRBV30 and TRBJ2-3; D is unclear. The germline V gene encodes CDR1 GTSNPN and CDR2 SVGIG (reference sequence). CDR3 length: 12 amino acids. Trimming stripped 2 bases from V and 4 bases from J, with 7 bases between. The CDR3 spells CAWSRASDTQYF. CDR3 DNA: TGTGCCTGGAGTCGAGCTTCAGATACGCAGTATTTT.

This clone was found once. The V gene is TRBV2, the J gene TRBJ1-4; no clear D gene. V was pared by 6 bases and J by 8 bases, with 13 bases between. CDR3 length equals 13 residues. The germline CDR1 and CDR2 sequences are SNHLY and FYNNEI. CDR3 sequence reads: CASRAETGEKLFF. As DNA, the CDR3 is TGTGCCAGCAGGGCAGAGACGGGAGAAAAACTGTTTTTT.

The rearrangement links TRBV5-1 to TRBJ1-1; no clear D. CDR1 is SGHRS and CDR2 is YFSETQ in the germline V gene. This CDR3 is 14 amino acids long. The V end lost 0 bases, the J end lost 2 bases, and 8 bases lay between the germline ends. The DNA for the CDR3 is TGCGCCAGCAGCTTGGGCCAGCCAAACACTGAAGCTTTCTTT. It translates to CASSLGQPNTEAFF.

This clone was seen more than once but under ten times. This chain links TRBV2 with TRBJ2-7, with D possibly being TRBD1 (5 bases). The CDR3 sequence is 17 residues long. V was pared by 0 bases and J by 0 bases, with 15 bases between. CDR1 and CDR2 from the germline V gene are SNHLY and FYNNEI. The CDR3 region has the DNA TGTGCCAGCAGTGAAGCACTCAGGGTTTTGAGCTCCTACGAGCAGTACTTC. Translated: CASSEALRVLSSYEQYF.

In this sample, this clone turned up a few times. The chain recombines TRBV30 with TRBJ2-7; unclear D gene. The CDR3 loop spans 12 amino acids. Trimming shortened V by 5 bases and J by 1 base, and 9 bases separated the two germline ends. From germline, CDR1 is GTSNPN and CDR2 SVGIG (reference sequence). The CDR3 spells CAWGVYSYEQYF. The CDR3 coding sequence is TGTGCCTGGGGAGTTTATTCCTACGAGCAGTACTTC.

The rearrangement links TRBV4-3 to TRBJ1-6; 10 bases fit TRBD1. V trimming: 3 bases; J trimming: 6 bases; junction bases outside the gene matches: 2. Germline loops: CDR1 LGHNA, CDR2 YSLEER. CDR3 length: 15 amino acids. The CDR3 protein is CASSQGTGVNSPLHF. CDR3 DNA: TGCGCCAGCAGCCAGGGGACAGGGGTTAATTCACCCCTCCACTTT.

The rearrangement links TRBV30 to TRBJ2-3; 7 nucleotides agree with TRBD2. In germline, CDR1 is GTSNPN, CDR2 SVGIG (reference sequence). Unmatched junction bases numbered 6, after V lost 2 bases and J lost 7 bases. CDR3 length: 13 amino acids. As DNA, the CDR3 is TGTGCCTGGAGTCAACCGGGGGGTTATACGCAGTATTTT. This translates into CAWSQPGGYTQYF.

The chain is built from TRBV6-1 and TRBJ2-7, with TRBD2 as a possible D gene (5 bases). Germline loops: CDR1 MNHNS, CDR2 SASEGT. V lost 3 bases and J lost 2, with 8 bases in between. This CDR3 has 13 residues. DNA of the CDR3: TGTGCCAGCAGTGACGGGGTTACCTACGAGCAGTACTTC. Its protein is CASSDGVTYEQYF.

The chain's CDR3 is CAWSVGGGSEAFF. In DNA form, the CDR3 reads TGTGCCTGGAGTGTAGGAGGGGGCTCTGAAGCTTTCTTT. V gene TRBV30 combines with J gene TRBJ1-1; 7 bases map to TRBD1. V was clipped by 0 bases and J by 6 bases; unmatched bases: 4. The CDR3 extends over 13 amino acids. Germline CDR1 GTSNPN, CDR2 SVGIG (reference sequence).

This clone was counted only a few times. The gene calls are TRBV7-8 and TRBJ2-3; D remains ambiguous. The CDR3 covers 14 residues. Germline V CDR1 and CDR2: SGHVS, FQNEAQ. V dropped 5 bases and J dropped 4 bases, with 13 bases sitting between them. In DNA form, the CDR3 reads TGTGCCAGCAGCCGCGAGTCGACGGCAGATACGCAGTATTTT. Amino acid sequence: CASSRESTADTQYF.

As regards this clone: Within the sample, other DNA sequences also encode this same CDR3. V gene TRBV29-1 combines with J gene TRBJ1-5; D not certain. The CDR3 consists of 13 residues. Germline CDR1 reads SQVTM; CDR2 reads ANQGSEA. V was cut by 4 bases and J by 0 bases, with 7 bases left in between. CDR3: CSVAENSNQPQHF. The CDR3 DNA sequence: TGCAGCGTTGCCGAGAATAGCAATCAGCCCCAGCATTTT. Variable domain in full (rest from reference TRBV29-1 and TRBJ1-5): SAVISQKPSRDICQRGTSLTIQCQVDSQVTMMFWYRQQPGQSLTLIATANQGSEATYESGFVIDKFPISRPNLTFSTLTVSNMSPEDSSIYLCSVAENSNQPQHFGDGTRLSIL.

This clone was counted only a few times. V gene TRBV10-3 combines with J gene TRBJ2-4; possibly TRBD2 for D (5 bases). The CDR3 covers 12 residues. V was pared by 6 bases and J by 8 bases, with 11 bases between. The germline gives CDR1 ENHRY, CDR2 SYGVKD. CDR3 nucleotides: TGTGCCATCAGGGGAGACGGGGACATTCAGTACTTC. It translates to CAIRGDGDIQYF.

J is TRBJ1-6 and V is TRBV19, with D unclear. Looked up from germline, CDR1 is LNHDA and CDR2 is SQIVND (reference sequence). V gave up 10 bases and J gave up 7 bases, with 17 bases separating them. CDR3 length equals 14 residues. The DNA of the CDR3 is TGTGCCACCCAACCGGGAGGTCCCAATTCACCCCTCCACTTT. It is translated as CATQPGGPNSPLHF.

The chain combines TRBV28 with TRBJ2-3, with no clear D. The CDR3 runs 13 residues. The V gene lost 8 bases and the J gene lost 1 base, with 10 bases spanning the gap. Germline V gene lookup returns CDR1 MDHEN and CDR2 SYDVKM. The chain's CDR3 is CASLYLGTDTQYF. For the CDR3, the DNA is TGTGCCAGCCTTTATCTGGGCACAGATACGCAGTATTTT.

The rearrangement joins TRBV4-3 to TRBJ1-6, with 8 bases aligning to TRBD1. Germline lookup yields CDR1 LGHNA and CDR2 YSLEER. Trimming removed 4 bases from V and 7 bases from J; junction bases left unmatched: 6. The CDR3 totals 15 residues. This CDR3 reads CASSRGTGENSPLHF. CDR3 bases: TGCGCCAGCAGCCGCGGGACAGGCGAGAATTCACCCCTCCACTTT.